This T cell receptor beta chain was captured by sequencing in a study of blood T cell repertoires in COVID-19. Study-wide background: PBMCs, B-cell-depleted T cells, or T cells provided the cDNA or gDNA that made up the material.

Per the authors' pipeline: The assay estimated nucleated cells by amplifying reference gene primers. Profiled with immunoSEQ multiplex PCR; TCRdb holds only in-frame clones, not every one. V and J calls and clone size are given by that table; D and trimming were obtained from the DNA. The sample lists 350,000 to 400,000 clones, 85% to 90% occurring once. Participant-given clinical history determined each cohort assignment. The germline V gene encodes CDR1 SGDLS and CDR2 YYNGEE. This CDR3 comprises 15 residues. V lost 1 base and J lost 4, with 14 bases in between. This chain links TRBV9 with TRBJ1-1; the D is unclear. This clonotype was obtained from a man between 18 and 35 years old who had recovered from COVID-19. Sample: PBMCs or T cells enriched from blood (not recorded which). CDR3: CASSVLHRAPTEAFF. CDR3 DNA: TGTGCCAGCAGCGTACTACACAGAGCCCCCACTGAAGCTTTCTTT.